This T cell receptor (beta chain) was identified in a study of CD8+ T cells in alopecia areata. The treatment here: oral pan-JAK inhibitor, 5-10 mg twice daily. As regards this clone: Its antigen is undetermined.

This CDR3 has 16 residues. Trimming at V came to 3 bases and at J to 2 bases, leaving 4 bases not matched to a gene. Germline-derived CDR1 and CDR2 are MNHEY and SMNVEV (reference sequence). General study results and limits: Many of the expanded lesional clones endured in scalp and blood while on tofacitinib.

After isolation, RNA underwent reverse transcription to generate cDNA as the sequencing template. The data were produced by immunoSEQ multiplex PCR, yet TCRdb's version contains in-frame clones alone and is incomplete. This sample has 180,000 or so clones; less than 70% occur once, and the top ten carry less than 14%. This sequence originates from a human donor with alopecia areata. The source was CD8+ T cells sorted from blood, collected at week 24, from a patient treated with tofacitinib. The gene calls are TRBV27 and TRBJ2-1; 10 bases fit TRBD2. This CDR3 is CASSFSGGGAYNEQFF. CDR3 nucleotides: TGTGCCAGCAGTTTCAGCGGGGGGGGAGCCTACAATGAGCAGTTCTTC.